The 21 T cell receptor beta chains listed next were all sequenced from one sample in a study of T cell changes during pregnancy in multiple sclerosis. Clones were sequenced by immunoSEQ multiplex PCR, and TCRdb holds only the in-frame ones, with some missing. The sample gives fewer than 90,000 clones, approximately 95% of which show up once; about 1.7% is in the top ten. The sequencing used peripheral blood, collected after pregnancy. All receptors come from a female donor in good health, enrolled as a control in a pregnancy study.

The CDR3 sequence is CASSFGRGLATYNEQFF. The CDR3 bases are TGTGCCAGCAGTTTCGGGAGGGGACTGGCAACCTACAATGAGCAGTTCTTC. The chain recombines TRBV28 with TRBJ2-1; 8 bases match TRBD2. Germline V gene sequence: CDR1 MDHEN, CDR2 SYDVKM. The trim removed 3 bases at V and 2 bases at J, leaving 9 bases unmatched. CDR3 length: 17 amino acids. The full variable domain, completed using reference TRBV28 and TRBJ2-1, is DVKVTQSSRYLVKRTGEKVFLECVQDMDHENMFWYRQDPGLGLRLIYFSYDVKMKEKGDIPEGYSVSREKKERFSLILESASTNQTSMYLCASSFGRGLATYNEQFFGPGTRLTVL.

V is TRBV2 and J is TRBJ2-3; 13 bases are shared with TRBD2. From germline, CDR1 is SNHLY and CDR2 FYNNEI. With 7 bases clipped from V and 2 bases from J, the junction kept 9 bases outside the gene matches. This CDR3 has 17 residues. CDR3 in amino acids: CASKGRTSGRNTDTQYF. The CDR3 DNA is TGTGCCAGCAAGGGAAGGACTAGCGGGAGAAACACAGATACGCAGTATTTT.

The gene calls are TRBV2 and TRBJ2-2; a possible D gene is TRBD1 (6 bases). V lost 2 bases and J lost 0, with 7 bases in between. Per the germline V gene, CDR1 is SNHLY and CDR2 is FYNNEI. CDR3 length: 15 residues. This CDR3 reads CASSETGTNTGELFF. The CDR3 nucleotides are TGTGCCAGCAGTGAAACAGGGACGAACACCGGGGAGCTGTTTTTT.

This chain links TRBV4-1 with TRBJ2-3; a weak D match, TRBD2 (6 bases). Germline V gene sequence: CDR1 MGHRA, CDR2 YSYEKL. The CDR3 covers 16 residues. V was trimmed by 1 base and J by 0 bases, leaving 11 bases between them. CDR3 sequence reads: CASSQVAGTSTDTQYF. The CDR3 DNA follows: TGCGCCAGCAGCCAAGTCGCAGGGACTAGCACAGATACGCAGTATTTT.

The chain recombines TRBV28 with TRBJ1-5, with 7 bases aligning to TRBD1. Germline V gene lookup returns CDR1 MDHEN and CDR2 SYDVKM. The CDR3 is made up of 17 amino acids. The J segment lost 2 bases and the V segment lost 7 bases, leaving 14 bases of the junction unmatched. The CDR3 DNA reads TGTGCCAGCACTTCAAGCCTTAGTCAGGGGGGCAATCAGCCCCAGCATTTT. It encodes CASTSSLSQGGNQPQHF.

The gene calls are TRBV5-1 and TRBJ1-2; 8 bases are shared with TRBD1. With V trimmed by 4 bases and J by 2 bases, 7 bases remained unmatched. The germline V gene has CDR1 SGHRS and CDR2 YFSETQ. The CDR3 contains 15 residues. The CDR3 region is CASSAKGQGNYGYTF. The DNA of the CDR3 is TGCGCCAGCAGCGCAAAAGGACAGGGCAACTATGGCTACACCTTC.

The V and J genes are TRBV21-1 and TRBJ1-5; the listed D gene, TRBD1, was not tested against the DNA. TRBV21-1 is a recognized pseudogene. The CDR3 length is 12 residues. The CDR3 region has the DNA TGTGCCATTTCGGGCAGGGTTCAGCCCCAGCATTTT. Protein sequence: CAISGRVQPQHF.

This clone was counted a few times. The gene calls are TRBV18 and TRBJ1-1; TRBD1 is a possible D gene (5 bases). The germline V gene encodes CDR1 KGHSH and CDR2 LQKENI. Trimming pared 4 bases from V and 7 bases from J, leaving 7 bases between. The CDR3 extends over 11 amino acids. The CDR3, as DNA: TGTGCCAGCTCACTGGGGCTTGAAGCTTTCTTT. The encoded protein is CASSLGLEAFF.

The V call is TRBV6-5, the J call TRBJ2-1; D is unresolved. The CDR3 has 14 amino acids. Trimming pared 0 bases from V and 1 base from J, leaving 4 bases between. Germline V gives CDR1 MNHEY, CDR2 SVGAGI. In DNA form, the CDR3 reads TGTGCCAGCAGTTACTCCGGGTCCTACAATGAGCAGTTCTTC. This sequence encodes CASSYSGSYNEQFF.

V is TRBV5-4 and J is TRBJ2-5; D is possibly TRBD2 (5 bases). Germline CDR1 and CDR2: SGHNT and YYREEE (reference sequence). The V end lost 4 bases, the J end lost 0 bases, and 10 bases lay between the germline ends. CDR3 length equals 14 residues. For the CDR3, the DNA is TGTGCCAGCAGCCTGAGGGTAGACCAAGAGACCCAGTACTTC. Translating gives CASSLRVDQETQYF.

The chain uses TRBV7-9 and TRBJ1-5; D call uncertain. With 4 bases removed from V and 1 base from J, the gap between germline ends came to 11 bases. The CDR3 length is 15 residues. CDR1 is SEHNR, CDR2 FQNEAQ, per germline (reference sequence). CDR3 in amino acids: CASSSAGGSNQPQHF. In DNA, the CDR3 is TGTGCCAGCAGCTCAGCCGGAGGAAGCAATCAGCCCCAGCATTTT.

The gene calls are TRBV4-2 and TRBJ2-1; 9 bases line up with TRBD2. Germline lookup yields CDR1 LGHNA and CDR2 YNFKEQ. V lost 0 bases and J lost 4; bases outside the gene matches: 7. The CDR3 consists of 17 residues. The CDR3 sequence: CASSQERVSGGYNEQFF. In nucleotides, the CDR3 is TGTGCCAGCAGCCAAGAAAGGGTTAGCGGGGGATACAATGAGCAGTTCTTC.

This chain links TRBV21-1 with TRBJ2-1; the D segment call TRBD2 is taken from the table without a DNA check. TRBV21-1 is a known pseudogene. There are 16 residues in the CDR3. The CDR3 DNA reads as TGTGCCAGCAGCAATCAAACCGGGTACTCCTACAATGAGCAGTTCTTC. It translates to CASSNQTGYSYNEQFF.

The chain has TRBV28 and TRBJ2-1, with D perhaps TRBD2 (7 bases). CDR1 is MDHEN, CDR2 SYDVKM, per germline. Trimming cost V 7 bases and J 8 bases, with 27 bases left between them. This CDR3 has 17 amino acids. The DNA of the CDR3 is TGTGCCAGCACCTACCAAGGGGGGGGACTCCTCGGGTATGAGCAGTTCTTC. Encoded protein: CASTYQGGGLLGYEQFF.

This clone turned up a few times. This chain joins TRBV6-6 and TRBJ2-1, with TRBD2 matching 11 bases. Trimming took 5 bases from V and 6 from J; bases not matched to a gene: 9. Germline loops: CDR1 MNHNY, CDR2 SVGAGI (reference sequence). This CDR3 spans 16 amino acids. The CDR3 bases are TGTGCCAGCAGTCCTGTAGCGGGAGGGCCAATCAATGAGCAGTTCTTC. Translation: CASSPVAGGPINEQFF.

The J gene is TRBJ2-7, the V gene TRBV19; D remains ambiguous. V was clipped by 5 bases and J by 2 bases, with 10 bases between them. Looked up from germline, CDR1 is LNHDA and CDR2 is SQIVND (reference sequence). The CDR3 covers 13 residues. This CDR3 reads CASSDRHTYEQYF. The CDR3 DNA sequence: TGTGCCAGTAGTGATCGACACACCTACGAGCAGTACTTC.

The CDR3 loop reads CASSITGVGTEAFF. CDR3 nucleotides: TGTGCCAGTAGTATTACCGGGGTAGGCACTGAAGCTTTCTTT. The rearrangement joins TRBV19 to TRBJ1-1; D gene uncertain. This CDR3 has 14 amino acids. Per the germline V gene, CDR1 is LNHDA and CDR2 is SQIVND (reference sequence). V lost 3 bases, J lost 4 bases, and 12 bases lay in between. Based on the CDR3 plus reference TRBV19 and TRBJ1-1, the full variable domain is DGGITQSPKYLFRKEGQNVTLSCEQNLNHDAMYWYRQDPGQGLRLIYYSQIVNDFQKGDIAEGYSVSREKKESFPLTVTSAQKNPTAFYLCASSITGVGTEAFFGQGTRLTVV.

V gene TRBV5-1 combines with J gene TRBJ2-1, with TRBD1 identical over 7 bases. The CDR3 is 14 amino acids. V was clipped by 4 bases and J by 4 bases; unmatched bases: 5. Germline V CDR1 and CDR2: SGHRS, YFSETQ. CDR3 loop: CASSPGTAYNEQFF. For the CDR3, the DNA is TGCGCCAGCAGCCCCGGGACAGCTTACAATGAGCAGTTCTTC.

This chain uses TRBV28 with TRBJ1-5; D is uncertain. V lost 5 bases and J lost 4, with 6 bases in between. This CDR3 region has 12 residues. The germline V gene has CDR1 MDHEN and CDR2 SYDVKM. CDR3 nucleotides: TGTGCCAGCAGTCCCCTAAATCAGCCCCAGCATTTT. Its protein product is CASSPLNQPQHF.

V gene TRBV2 combines with J gene TRBJ2-1; TRBD2 might be the D (6 bases). Trimming cost V 6 bases and J 3 bases, with 12 bases left between them. The CDR3 is made up of 14 amino acids. Germline V lookup: CDR1 SNHLY, CDR2 FYNNEI. This chain's CDR3 is CASRLAAHYNEQFF. In DNA form, the CDR3 reads TGTGCCAGCAGACTAGCAGCTCACTACAATGAGCAGTTCTTC.

The chain combines TRBV2 with TRBJ2-1, with a tentative D call TRBD1 (5 bases). CDR3 length: 11 residues. Between the trimmed V and J ends, which lost 4 bases and 8 bases, there was a span of 6 bases. CDR1 SNHLY and CDR2 FYNNEI come from the germline V gene. In DNA form, the CDR3 reads TGTGCCAGCAGTGGGGGCTATGAGCAGTTCTTC. Translating it yields CASSGGYEQFF.